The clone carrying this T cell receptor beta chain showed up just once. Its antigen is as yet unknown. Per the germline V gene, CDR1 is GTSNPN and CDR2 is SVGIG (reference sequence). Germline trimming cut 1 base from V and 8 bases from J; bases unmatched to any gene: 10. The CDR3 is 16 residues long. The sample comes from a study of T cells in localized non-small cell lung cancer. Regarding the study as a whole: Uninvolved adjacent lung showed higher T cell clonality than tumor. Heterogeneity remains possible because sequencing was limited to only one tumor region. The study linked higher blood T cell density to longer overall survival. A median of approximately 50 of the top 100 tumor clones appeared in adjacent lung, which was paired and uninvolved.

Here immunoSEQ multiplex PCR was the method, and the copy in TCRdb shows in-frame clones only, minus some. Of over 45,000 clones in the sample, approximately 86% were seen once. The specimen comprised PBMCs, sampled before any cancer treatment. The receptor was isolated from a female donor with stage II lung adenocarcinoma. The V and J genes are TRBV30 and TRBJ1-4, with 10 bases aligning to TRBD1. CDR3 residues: CAWSEYRDRGIEKLFF. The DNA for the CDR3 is TGTGCCTGGAGTGAATACCGGGACAGGGGTATCGAAAAACTGTTTTTT.